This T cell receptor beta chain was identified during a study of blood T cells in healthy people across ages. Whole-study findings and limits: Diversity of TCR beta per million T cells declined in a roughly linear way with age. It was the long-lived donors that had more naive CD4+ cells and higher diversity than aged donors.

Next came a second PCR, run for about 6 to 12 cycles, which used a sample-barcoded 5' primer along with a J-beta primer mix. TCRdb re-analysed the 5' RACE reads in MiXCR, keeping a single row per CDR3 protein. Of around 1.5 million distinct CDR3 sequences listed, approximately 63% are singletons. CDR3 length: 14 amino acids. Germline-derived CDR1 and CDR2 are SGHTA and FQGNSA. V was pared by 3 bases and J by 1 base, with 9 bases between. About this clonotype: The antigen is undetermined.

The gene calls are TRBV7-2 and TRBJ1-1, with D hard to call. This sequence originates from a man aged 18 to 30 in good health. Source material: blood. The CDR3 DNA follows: TGTGCCAGCAGCTTCGGGCGGTCGAACACTGAAGCTTTCTTT. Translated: CASSFGRSNTEAFF.